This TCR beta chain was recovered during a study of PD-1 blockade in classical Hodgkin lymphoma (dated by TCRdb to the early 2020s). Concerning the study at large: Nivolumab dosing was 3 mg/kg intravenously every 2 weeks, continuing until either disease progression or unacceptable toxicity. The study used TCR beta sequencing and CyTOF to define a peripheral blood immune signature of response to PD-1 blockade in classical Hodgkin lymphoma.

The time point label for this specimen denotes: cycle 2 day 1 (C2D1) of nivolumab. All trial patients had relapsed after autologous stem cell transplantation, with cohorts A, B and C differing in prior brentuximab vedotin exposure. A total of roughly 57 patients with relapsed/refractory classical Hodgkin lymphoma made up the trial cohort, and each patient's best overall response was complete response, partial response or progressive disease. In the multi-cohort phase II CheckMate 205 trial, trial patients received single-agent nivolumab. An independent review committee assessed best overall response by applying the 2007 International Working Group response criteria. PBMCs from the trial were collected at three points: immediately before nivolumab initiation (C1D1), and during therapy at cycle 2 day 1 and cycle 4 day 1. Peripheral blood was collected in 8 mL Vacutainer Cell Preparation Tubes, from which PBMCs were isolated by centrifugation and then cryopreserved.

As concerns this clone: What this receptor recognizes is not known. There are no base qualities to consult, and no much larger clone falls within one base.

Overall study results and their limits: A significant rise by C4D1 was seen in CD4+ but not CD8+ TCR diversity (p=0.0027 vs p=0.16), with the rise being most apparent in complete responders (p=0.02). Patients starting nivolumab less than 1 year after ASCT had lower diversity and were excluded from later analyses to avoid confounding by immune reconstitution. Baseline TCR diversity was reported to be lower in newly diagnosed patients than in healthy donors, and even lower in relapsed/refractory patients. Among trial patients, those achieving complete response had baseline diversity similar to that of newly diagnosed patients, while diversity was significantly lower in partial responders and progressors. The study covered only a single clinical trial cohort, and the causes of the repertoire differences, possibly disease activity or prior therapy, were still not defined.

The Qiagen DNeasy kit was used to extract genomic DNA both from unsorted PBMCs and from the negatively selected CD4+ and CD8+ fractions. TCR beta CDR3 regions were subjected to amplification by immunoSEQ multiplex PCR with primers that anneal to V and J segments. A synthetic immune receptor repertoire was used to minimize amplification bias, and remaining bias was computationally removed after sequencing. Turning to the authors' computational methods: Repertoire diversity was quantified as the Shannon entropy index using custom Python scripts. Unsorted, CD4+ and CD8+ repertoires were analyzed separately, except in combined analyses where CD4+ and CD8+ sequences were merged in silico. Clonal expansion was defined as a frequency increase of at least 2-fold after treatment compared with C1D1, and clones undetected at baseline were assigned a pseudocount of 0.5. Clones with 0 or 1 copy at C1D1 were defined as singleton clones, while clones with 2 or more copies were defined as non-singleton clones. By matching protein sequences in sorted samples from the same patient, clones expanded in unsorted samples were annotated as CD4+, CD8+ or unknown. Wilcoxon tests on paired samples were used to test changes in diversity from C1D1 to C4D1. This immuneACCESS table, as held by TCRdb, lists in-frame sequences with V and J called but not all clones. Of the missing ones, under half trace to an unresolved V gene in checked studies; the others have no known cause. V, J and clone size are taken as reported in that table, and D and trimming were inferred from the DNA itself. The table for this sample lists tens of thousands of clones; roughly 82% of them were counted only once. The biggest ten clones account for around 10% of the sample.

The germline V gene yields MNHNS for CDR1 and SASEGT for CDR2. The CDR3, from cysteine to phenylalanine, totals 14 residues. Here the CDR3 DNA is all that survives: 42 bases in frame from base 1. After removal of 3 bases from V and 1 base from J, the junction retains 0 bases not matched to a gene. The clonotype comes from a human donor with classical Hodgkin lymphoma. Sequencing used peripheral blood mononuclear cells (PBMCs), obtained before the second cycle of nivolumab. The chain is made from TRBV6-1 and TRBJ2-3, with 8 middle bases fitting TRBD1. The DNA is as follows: TGTGCCAGCAGTGAGACAGGGGGCACAGATACGCAGTATTTT. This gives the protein CASSETGGTDTQYF.